The 8 T cell receptor beta chains below all came from one sample that was sequenced in a study of blood T cell repertoires in COVID-19. The assay was immunoSEQ multiplex PCR, and TCRdb's table has in-frame clones only and misses some. The sample contains more than 110,000 clones, approximately 85% of which appear only once. The sample comprised peripheral blood. All receptors come from a man in his fifties with acute or convalescent COVID-19.

The chain carries TRBV5-5 and TRBJ2-5; 8 nucleotides align to TRBD1. Germline V gene data show CDR1 as SGHKS and CDR2 as YYEKEE (reference sequence). The trim removed 3 bases at V and 5 bases at J, leaving 6 bases unmatched. The CDR3 runs 14 residues. CDR3 DNA sequence: TGTGCCAGCAGCTCTTGGACAGGGACGGAGACCCAGTACTTC. Its protein is CASSSWTGTETQYF. Full variable domain (remainder filled in from reference TRBV5-5 and TRBJ2-5): DAGVTQSPTHLIKTRGQQVTLRCSPISGHKSVSWYQQVLGQGPQFIFQYYEKEERGRGNFPDRFSARQFPNYSSELNVNALLLGDSALYLCASSSWTGTETQYFGPGTRLLVL.

The chain employs TRBV4-1 and TRBJ1-5, with 9 bases identical to TRBD1. After removal of 1 base from V and 5 bases from J, the junction contained 6 bases not matched to a gene. Per germline, CDR1 MGHRA and CDR2 YSYEKL. This CDR3 contains 16 residues. The CDR3 is CASSQVARQGDQPQHF. The CDR3 nucleotides are TGCGCCAGCAGCCAAGTTGCCCGACAGGGGGATCAGCCCCAGCATTTT.

The V call is TRBV5-1, the J call TRBJ2-5; TRBD2 matches at 12 bases. Germline V gene data show CDR1 as SGHRS and CDR2 as YFSETQ. Trimming took 5 bases from V and 4 from J; bases not matched to a gene: 6. The CDR3 spans 15 residues. The CDR3 reads CASRTSGRGRETQYF. The CDR3 DNA reads TGCGCCAGCAGGACTAGCGGGAGAGGGAGAGAGACCCAGTACTTC.

This chain links TRBV25-1 with TRBJ2-1; possibly TRBD2 for D (6 bases). This CDR3 comprises 13 residues. The V end was cut by 2 bases, the J end by 13 bases, with 15 bases between. In germline, CDR1 is MGHDK, CDR2 SYGVNS. The DNA of the CDR3 is TGTGCCAGCAGTGAAACTAGCTTCGGACCACAGTTCTTC. Its translation is CASSETSFGPQFF. Combining the CDR3 with reference TRBV25-1 and TRBJ2-1 gives the whole variable domain EADIYQTPRYLVIGTGKKITLECSQTMGHDKMYWYQQDPGMELHLIHYSYGVNSTEKGDLSSESTVSRIRTEHFPLTLESARPSHTSQYLCASSETSFGPQFFGPGTRLTVL.

The CDR3 DNA follows: TGCGCCAGCAGCCCCCTAGACCCACCCCTCAGCTCCTACAATGAGCAGTTCTTC. This encodes CASSPLDPPLSSYNEQFF. This sequence joins TRBV5-1 and TRBJ2-1; D remains unclear. V shed 4 bases and J shed 0 bases, with 20 bases lying between them. Per the germline V gene, CDR1 is SGHRS and CDR2 is YFSETQ. The CDR3 consists of 18 residues.

J is TRBJ1-2 and V is TRBV5-1; D is uncertain. Trimming removed 3 bases from V and 0 bases from J, with 12 bases in between. The germline CDR1 and CDR2 sequences are SGHRS and YFSETQ. The CDR3 has 15 residues. The CDR3 region is CASSSLRGANYGYTF. The CDR3 coding sequence is TGCGCCAGCAGCTCTTTAAGAGGAGCTAACTATGGCTACACCTTC.

This chain joins TRBV5-4 and TRBJ1-3; TRBD1 is a possible D gene (6 bases). V lost 3 bases to trimming and J lost 2 bases, with 24 bases between them. This CDR3 comprises 19 residues. The V gene's germline CDR1 is SGHNT and CDR2 YYREEE (reference sequence). The CDR3 spells CASSSTGGAAIKTGNTIYF. The CDR3 coding sequence is TGTGCCAGCAGCTCTACGGGGGGGGCTGCTATTAAAACTGGAAACACCATATATTTT.

In this sample, this clone turned up once. The chain couples TRBV19 to TRBJ2-1; 9 bases are shared with TRBD1. The V gene's germline CDR1 is LNHDA and CDR2 SQIVND (reference sequence). The CDR3 is 15 residues long. The trim removed 3 bases at V and 6 bases at J, leaving 6 bases unmatched. The CDR3 DNA sequence: TGTGCCAGTAGTATCCCCGGGACAGGGTCCAATGAGCAGTTCTTC. This codes for CASSIPGTGSNEQFF. Variable domain in full (rest from reference TRBV19 and TRBJ2-1): DGGITQSPKYLFRKEGQNVTLSCEQNLNHDAMYWYRQDPGQGLRLIYYSQIVNDFQKGDIAEGYSVSREKKESFPLTVTSAQKNPTAFYLCASSIPGTGSNEQFFGPGTRLTVL.